This T cell receptor (beta chain) was identified in a study of T cell clonotyping in hematopoietic cell transplantation. Findings of the study overall: After transplant, recipient diversity fell while pathologically expanded clonotypes grew through day 180. CD4 and CD8 repertoire contributions could not be separated without sorting. At the given depth, recipient repertoires were over 97% de novo clonotypes. Broader posttransplant TCR repertoire diversity was predicted by graft donor and pretransplant recipient Inverse Simpson Index values.

Trimming cost V 2 bases and J 0 bases, with 7 bases left between them. The germline V gene encodes CDR1 SNHLY and CDR2 FYNNEI. This CDR3 is built from 15 residues. TCRdb's copy holds only in-frame clones and misses some; the assay was immunoSEQ multiplex PCR. This table has approximately 5,800 clones, 70% to 80% appearing once. About this clone itself: Its cognate antigen is unknown.

The sequence came from a male patient aged 55-69 years who had an allogeneic stem cell transplant from an unrelated donor, so the T cells may come from the graft donor. Some clones in this sample may be carry-over from other donors' samples. The sequencing here drew on peripheral blood mononuclear cells, taken 30 days after allogeneic stem cell transplant. This chain uses TRBV2 with TRBJ2-2; D remains unclear. CDR3 region: CASSELDANTGELFF. The CDR3 nucleotides read TGTGCCAGCAGTGAACTGGATGCGAACACCGGGGAGCTGTTTTTT.